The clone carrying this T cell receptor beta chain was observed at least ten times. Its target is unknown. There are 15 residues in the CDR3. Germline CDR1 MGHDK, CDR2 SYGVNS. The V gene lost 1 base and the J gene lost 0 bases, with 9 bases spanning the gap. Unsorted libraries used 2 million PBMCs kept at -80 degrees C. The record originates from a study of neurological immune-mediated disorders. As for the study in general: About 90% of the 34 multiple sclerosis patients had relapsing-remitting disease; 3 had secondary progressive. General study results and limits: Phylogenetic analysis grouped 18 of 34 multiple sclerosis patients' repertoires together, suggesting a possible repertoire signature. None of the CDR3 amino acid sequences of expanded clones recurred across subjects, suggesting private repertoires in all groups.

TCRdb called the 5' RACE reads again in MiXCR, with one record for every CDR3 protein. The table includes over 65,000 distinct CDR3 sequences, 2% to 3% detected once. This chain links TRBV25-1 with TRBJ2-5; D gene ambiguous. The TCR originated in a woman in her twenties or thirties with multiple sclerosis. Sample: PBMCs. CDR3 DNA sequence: TGTGCCAGCAGTGAATCGGAACAAAACCAAGAGACCCAGTACTTC. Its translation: CASSESEQNQETQYF.